Listed here are 27 T cell receptor beta chains from one sample, sequenced in a study of cytomegalovirus exposure and HLA in healthy donors. The method was immunoSEQ multiplex PCR; TCRdb's version includes in-frame clones alone and lacks a portion of them. The sample holds some 130,000 clones, roughly 87% seen once. Input material: PBMCs. The receptors shown here come from a woman aged 18-29 years in good health and CMV-seronegative.

The V gene is TRBV4-1, the J gene TRBJ2-3; D is undetermined. Trimming removed 4 bases at V and 1 base at J, with 9 bases between. This CDR3 spans 14 amino acids. Germline V gene data show CDR1 as MGHRA and CDR2 as YSYEKL. CDR3 amino acids: CASSPPSGTDTQYF. CDR3 coding DNA: TGCGCCAGCAGCCCTCCTTCAGGCACAGATACGCAGTATTTT.

The chain combines TRBV7-9 with TRBJ1-2; TRBD1 matches at 8 bases. Germline values: CDR1 SEHNR, CDR2 FQNEAQ (reference sequence). This CDR3 spans 15 amino acids. V dropped 4 bases and J dropped 5; count of bases not matched to a gene: 9. The CDR3 region has the DNA TGTGCCAGCAGCTCAAGGACAGGGACCCCGTATGGCTACACCTTC. This gives the protein CASSSRTGTPYGYTF.

This chain links TRBV27 with TRBJ2-1, with a tentative D call TRBD2 (5 bases). Deletions cut 8 bases from V and 2 bases from J, with 13 bases between. CDR1 and CDR2 from the germline V gene are MNHEY and SMNVEV (reference sequence). The CDR3 is 14 amino acids. The CDR3 is CASGYGNTYNEQFF. The CDR3 nucleotides read TGTGCCAGCGGATACGGGAACACCTACAATGAGCAGTTCTTC.

The rearrangement joins TRBV6-1 to TRBJ1-5, with D possibly TRBD1 on 6 matching bases. With 5 bases removed from V and 7 bases from J, the gap between germline ends came to 12 bases. The CDR3 is made up of 13 amino acids. CDR1 is MNHNS, CDR2 SASEGT, per germline. CDR3 DNA sequence: TGTGCCAGCAGTTTACAGGGTGGGCAGCCCCAGCATTTT. Translating it yields CASSLQGGQPQHF.

This clone turned up a few times. The rearrangement uses TRBV19 and TRBJ1-1; maybe TRBD1 (5 bases). The CDR3 totals 13 residues. V was pared by 1 base and J by 4 bases, with 7 bases between. Germline V CDR1 and CDR2: LNHDA, SQIVND (reference sequence). The CDR3 coding sequence is TGTGCCAGTAGTATAGGTAGGGGCACTGAAGCTTTCTTT. This encodes CASSIGRGTEAFF.

Remarks on this clone: The sample carries other DNA sequences with the same CDR3. J is TRBJ1-5 and V is TRBV6-5; 9 bases agree with TRBD1. V dropped 3 bases and J dropped 3; count of bases not matched to a gene: 3. In germline, CDR1 is MNHEY, CDR2 SVGAGI. The length of the CDR3 is 15 residues. CDR3 amino acids: CASSYGTGLNQPQHF. In DNA, the CDR3 is TGTGCCAGCAGTTATGGGACAGGGCTCAATCAGCCCCAGCATTTT.

This clone has just a few counts. The V call is TRBV4-1, the J call TRBJ1-2; no definite D call. The germline V gene has CDR1 MGHRA and CDR2 YSYEKL. V was pared by 0 bases and J by 8 bases, with 10 bases between. CDR3 size: 13 residues. The CDR3 DNA follows: TGCGCCAGCAGCCAAGAGAGGCAGAGGGGCTACACCTTC. This gives the protein CASSQERQRGYTF.

The V gene is TRBV19, the J gene TRBJ1-1, with 11 bases lining up with TRBD1. The CDR3 is 16 amino acids. Per the germline V gene, CDR1 is LNHDA and CDR2 is SQIVND (reference sequence). V was clipped by 3 bases and J by 5 bases; unmatched bases: 8. DNA of the CDR3: TGTGCCAGTAGTATCGGACAGGGGGCGCTTTGGACTGAAGCTTTCTTT. This gives the protein CASSIGQGALWTEAFF.

This chain connects TRBV19 to TRBJ1-5; the D gene is possibly TRBD1 (5 bases). V dropped 1 base and J dropped 4 bases, with 14 bases sitting between them. The germline CDR1 and CDR2 sequences are LNHDA and SQIVND (reference sequence). The CDR3 loop spans 16 amino acids. The CDR3 DNA follows: TGTGCCAGTAGTATAGTTCAGGGATTCTCAAATCAGCCCCAGCATTTT. Translated: CASSIVQGFSNQPQHF. Based on the CDR3 plus reference TRBV19 and TRBJ1-5, the full variable domain is DGGITQSPKYLFRKEGQNVTLSCEQNLNHDAMYWYRQDPGQGLRLIYYSQIVNDFQKGDIAEGYSVSREKKESFPLTVTSAQKNPTAFYLCASSIVQGFSNQPQHFGDGTRLSIL.

The gene calls are TRBV11-2 and TRBJ1-5, with D perhaps TRBD1 (5 bases). The V gene lost 5 bases and the J gene lost 7 bases, with 15 bases spanning the gap. CDR1 SGHAT and CDR2 FQNNGV come from the germline V gene. The CDR3 length is 14 residues. CDR3 DNA: TGTGCCAGCAGCGCCGGGGGAGGGAACCAGCCCCAGCATTTT. Encoded protein: CASSAGGGNQPQHF.

The V gene is TRBV2, the J gene TRBJ2-3, with 10 bases matching TRBD2. This CDR3 region has 16 residues. Germline V gene sequence: CDR1 SNHLY, CDR2 FYNNEI. J lost 8 bases, V lost 6 bases, and 14 bases had no gene match. Here the CDR3 DNA reads TGTGCCAGCAGCGATGAGCGGGGGGGCCCGGGGGGTACGCAGTATTTT. The encoded protein is CASSDERGGPGGTQYF.

In its sample, this clone was seen once. J is TRBJ1-1 and V is TRBV7-9, with D perhaps TRBD1 (5 bases). Per germline, CDR1 SEHNR and CDR2 FQNEAQ (reference sequence). The ends were cut back, 5 bases at V and 0 bases at J, with 13 bases in the middle. The CDR3 length is 15 residues. This CDR3 reads CASSPGGGMNTEAFF. DNA for the CDR3: TGTGCCAGCAGCCCCGGTGGGGGGATGAACACTGAAGCTTTCTTT.

The chain combines TRBV4-2 with TRBJ2-7; 9 nucleotides agree with TRBD2. V lost 4 bases and J lost 6; bases outside the gene matches: 10. The CDR3 covers 15 residues. The germline CDR1 and CDR2 sequences are LGHNA and YNFKEQ. The CDR3 protein is CASSPYSGGRGEQYF. The DNA for the CDR3 is TGTGCCAGCAGCCCCTACAGCGGGGGGCGAGGCGAGCAGTACTTC.

The gene calls are TRBV5-6 and TRBJ2-7; D gene uncertain. V was clipped by 0 bases and J by 7 bases, with 11 bases between them. Looked up from germline, CDR1 is SGHDT and CDR2 is YYEEEE. The CDR3 covers 13 residues. CDR3 sequence reads: CASSLGTDGEQYF. CDR3 nucleotides: TGTGCCAGCAGCTTGGGCACTGATGGTGAGCAGTACTTC.

The genes are TRBV5-4 and TRBJ1-4; weak D call: TRBD1 (6 bases). The V end lost 6 bases, the J end lost 7 bases, and 19 bases lay between the germline ends. This CDR3 is built from 15 residues. Germline lookup yields CDR1 SGHNT and CDR2 YYREEE (reference sequence). In DNA form, the CDR3 reads TGTGCCAGCACCCGCCGGGGGGCGGCGGGTGAAAAACTGTTTTTT. Its translation is CASTRRGAAGEKLFF.

The gene calls are TRBV18 and TRBJ2-2, with D perhaps TRBD2 (6 bases). The CDR3 has 15 residues. Trimming left V 3 bases short and J 6 bases short, with 14 bases between. Looked up from germline, CDR1 is KGHSH and CDR2 is LQKENI. The CDR3: CASSPKELASGELFF. The CDR3 DNA reads as TGTGCCAGCTCACCGAAAGAACTAGCATCCGGGGAGCTGTTTTTT.

The rearrangement links TRBV27 to TRBJ1-2; 7 bases are a match to TRBD1. There are 15 residues in the CDR3. V trimming: 6 bases; J trimming: 7 bases; junction bases outside the gene matches: 14. From germline, CDR1 is MNHEY and CDR2 SMNVEV (reference sequence). The CDR3 loop is CASRHSPGGWSGYTF. For the CDR3, the DNA is TGTGCCAGCAGACATTCCCCAGGGGGATGGTCTGGCTACACCTTC.

The chain carries TRBV6-5 and TRBJ1-5; no firm D call. The CDR3 totals 12 residues. The germline V and J ends were trimmed by 0 bases and 9 bases, with 6 bases remaining between them. Germline loops: CDR1 MNHEY, CDR2 SVGAGI. CDR3 DNA: TGTGCCAGCAGTTACTCGACTCGGCCCCAGCATTTT. This codes for CASSYSTRPQHF.

The gene calls are TRBV10-2 and TRBJ1-6; 10 bases align to TRBD1. Germline loops: CDR1 WSHSY, CDR2 SAAADI. The junction had 4 bases not matched to a gene; V was cut back by 5 bases and J by 9 bases. The CDR3 loop spans 14 amino acids. As DNA, the CDR3 is TGCGCCAGCAGTTGGGACAGGGGTAGTTCACCCCTCCACTTT. Its translation is CASSWDRGSSPLHF.

The genes are TRBV4-1 and TRBJ1-1; 9 nucleotides agree with TRBD1. The germline gives CDR1 MGHRA, CDR2 YSYEKL. This CDR3 has 15 amino acids. V lost 1 base, J lost 11 bases, and 11 bases stayed unmatched. CDR3 sequence reads: CASSQVLSRQGDAFF. In DNA form, the CDR3 reads TGCGCCAGCAGCCAAGTATTAAGTAGACAGGGGGATGCTTTCTTT.

The V call is TRBV2, the J call TRBJ2-2; tentatively, D is TRBD2 (7 bases). V lost 7 bases and J lost 1, with 13 bases in between. Germline CDR1 is SNHLY and CDR2 is FYNNEI. This CDR3 is 15 amino acids long. Here the CDR3 reads CASNAGAGNTGELFF. The DNA for the CDR3 is TGTGCCAGCAATGCGGGGGCCGGGAACACCGGGGAGCTGTTTTTT. Drawing the rest from reference TRBV2 and TRBJ2-2, the complete variable domain is EPEVTQTPSHQVTQMGQEVILRCVPISNHLYFYWYRQILGQKVEFLVSFYNNEISEKSEIFDDQFSVERPDGSNFTLKIRSTKLEDSAMYFCASNAGAGNTGELFFGEGSRLTVL.

This clone occurred a few times. The genes are TRBV7-9 and TRBJ1-6; TRBD1 might be the D (6 bases). The CDR3 loop spans 14 amino acids. V lost 3 bases to trimming and J lost 5 bases, with 8 bases between them. The germline V gene has CDR1 SEHNR and CDR2 FQNEAQ (reference sequence). The CDR3 bases are TGTGCCAGCAGCTTCGGACAGAATAATTCACCCCTCCACTTT. Its protein is CASSFGQNNSPLHF.

The chain has TRBV6-5 and TRBJ1-2; possible D gene TRBD1, 5 bases. Looked up from germline, CDR1 is MNHEY and CDR2 is SVGAGI. V shed 6 bases and J shed 5 bases, with 13 bases lying between them. The length of the CDR3 is 13 residues. The CDR3 bases are TGTGCCAGCAGAAGCGACAGAGTTTATGGCTACACCTTC. Its translation: CASRSDRVYGYTF.

This chain uses TRBV27 with TRBJ2-1; a possible D gene is TRBD2 (7 bases). Germline assignment: CDR1 MNHEY and CDR2 SMNVEV (reference sequence). V dropped 6 bases and J dropped 9 bases, with 21 bases sitting between them. There are 15 residues in the CDR3. The CDR3, as DNA: TGTGCCAGCAGCCACGCCCGTGGGGGGGCTCGTGAGCAGTTCTTC. As protein: CASSHARGGAREQFF.

The chain joins TRBV15 to TRBJ2-2; D remains ambiguous. The CDR3 runs 14 residues. V was cut by 0 bases and J by 3 bases, with 5 bases left in between. Per germline, CDR1 LNHNV and CDR2 YYDKDF (reference sequence). The CDR3 loop reads CATSRDPYTGELFF. Here the CDR3 DNA reads TGTGCCACCAGCAGAGATCCGTACACCGGGGAGCTGTTTTTT.

On this clone itself: Additional DNA sequences in this sample encode the identical CDR3. The chain links TRBV5-1 to TRBJ1-1; D unresolved. There are 13 residues in the CDR3. Germline V gives CDR1 SGHRS, CDR2 YFSETQ. Deletions cut 4 bases from V and 1 base from J, with 8 bases between. CDR3 DNA: TGCGCCAGCAGCCTCGCAGGGAACACTGAAGCTTTCTTT. Its protein product is CASSLAGNTEAFF.

The chain joins TRBV27 to TRBJ2-3; D gene uncertain. The CDR3 consists of 11 residues. The V gene's germline CDR1 is MNHEY and CDR2 SMNVEV (reference sequence). V lost 5 bases, J lost 6 bases, and 6 bases lay in between. CDR3 sequence reads: CASSPGDTQYF. DNA for the CDR3: TGTGCCAGCAGTCCAGGCGATACGCAGTATTTT.